One and the same sample provided the 16 T cell receptor beta chains below, sequenced in a study of control samples from healthy donors and cancer patients (dated by TCRdb to 2020 to 2022). Libraries were prepared through the immunoSEQ multiplex PCR assay. The table comes from immuneACCESS by way of TCRdb, which keeps in-frame sequences with V and J called. Part of the clones is missing from these tables; in studies checked, under half for an unresolved V gene and the rest for unknown reasons. The sample table shows approximately 80,000 clones, and 91% are seen once. Approximately 14% of the sample comes from the top ten. The sample consisted of blood. The receptors derive from a man aged 25-45 years in good health.

The chain recombines TRBV29-1 with TRBJ1-6; D unresolved. Per germline, CDR1 SQVTM and CDR2 ANQGSEA. The germline V and J ends were trimmed by 7 bases and 8 bases, with 15 bases remaining between them. The length of the CDR3 is 13 residues. CDR3 in DNA: TGCAGCGCCGGAGTCGGGAGAGATTCACCCCTCCACTTT. Amino acid sequence: CSAGVGRDSPLHF.

The chain recombines TRBV5-1 with TRBJ1-2; 8 nucleotides align to TRBD1. V trimming: 3 bases; J trimming: 6 bases; junction bases outside the gene matches: 16. CDR3 length equals 17 residues. Germline values: CDR1 SGHRS, CDR2 YFSETQ. The CDR3 region is CASSSQTLGTGFNGYTF. CDR3 nucleotide sequence: TGCGCCAGCAGCTCTCAAACATTAGGGACAGGCTTCAATGGCTACACCTTC.

The J gene is TRBJ2-1, the V gene TRBV19; 8 bases match TRBD1. In germline, CDR1 is LNHDA, CDR2 SQIVND (reference sequence). The CDR3 extends over 16 amino acids. The trim removed 5 bases at V and 5 bases at J, leaving 11 bases unmatched. The CDR3 protein is CASSHGTGGRHNEQFF. The CDR3 region has the DNA TGTGCCAGTAGTCATGGTACAGGGGGTCGACACAATGAGCAGTTCTTC. The variable domain in full, completed from reference TRBV19 and TRBJ2-1, reads DGGITQSPKYLFRKEGQNVTLSCEQNLNHDAMYWYRQDPGQGLRLIYYSQIVNDFQKGDIAEGYSVSREKKESFPLTVTSAQKNPTAFYLCASSHGTGGRHNEQFFGPGTRLTVL.

The gene calls are TRBV14 and TRBJ2-5, with D possibly called TRBD1 or TRBD2 (5 bases each). Trimming shortened V by 0 bases and J by 5 bases, and 13 bases separated the two germline ends. Per the germline V gene, CDR1 is SGHDN and CDR2 is FVKESK. This CDR3 is 15 amino acids long. Here the CDR3 reads CASSQEIATAETQYF. The CDR3 DNA sequence: TGTGCCAGCAGCCAAGAAATAGCGACAGCGGAGACCCAGTACTTC. The entire variable domain, with the rest obtained from reference TRBV14 and TRBJ2-5, is as follows: EAGVTQFPSHSVIEKGQTVTLRCDPISGHDNLYWYRRVMGKEIKFLLHFVKESKQDESGMPNNRFLAERTGGTYSTLKVQPAELEDSGVYFCASSQEIATAETQYFGPGTRLLVL.

The genes are TRBV4-3 and TRBJ2-3; 11 bases map to TRBD2. J was trimmed by 0 bases and V by 1 base; bases with no gene match: 9. The CDR3 is 19 residues long. Germline V gene sequence: CDR1 LGHNA, CDR2 YSLEER. The chain's CDR3 is CASSQVLAGDPLSTDTQYF. CDR3 in DNA: TGCGCCAGCAGCCAAGTACTAGCGGGGGACCCACTTAGCACAGATACGCAGTATTTT.

The J gene is TRBJ1-4, the V gene TRBV15; D not certain. The germline V gene has CDR1 LNHNV and CDR2 YYDKDF (reference sequence). V dropped 0 bases and J dropped 0 bases, with 8 bases sitting between them. The CDR3 has 16 residues. The DNA of the CDR3 is TGTGCCACCAGCAGAGAAGGGATTTCAACTAATGAAAAACTGTTTTTT. Translating it yields CATSREGISTNEKLFF.

This clone occurred once. This chain uses TRBV10-3 with TRBJ2-2, with D perhaps TRBD2 (6 bases). This CDR3 is built from 16 residues. Germline lookup yields CDR1 ENHRY and CDR2 SYGVKD. V shed 2 bases and J shed 4 bases, with 14 bases lying between them. For the CDR3, the DNA is TGTGCCATCAGTGAGACCGGGACTCTCGTCACCGGGGAGCTGTTTTTT. Amino acid sequence: CAISETGTLVTGELFF.

The rearrangement links TRBV2 to TRBJ2-7, with D uncertain. There are 11 residues in the CDR3. The germline CDR1 and CDR2 sequences are SNHLY and FYNNEI. V gave up 3 bases and J gave up 2 bases, with 2 bases separating them. CDR3 bases: TGTGCCAGCAGTGACGCCTACGAGCAGTACTTC. Protein: CASSDAYEQYF.

V usage is TRBV19 and J usage is TRBJ2-7; 9 bases are shared with TRBD1. V was clipped by 5 bases and J by 2 bases; unmatched bases: 4. CDR3 length: 14 residues. Germline CDR1 reads LNHDA; CDR2 reads SQIVND (reference sequence). CDR3 residues: CASSPGTGTYEQYF. In DNA form, the CDR3 reads TGTGCCAGTAGTCCCGGGACAGGGACCTACGAGCAGTACTTC.

The V call is TRBV30, the J call TRBJ1-1; D is unclear. Trimming pared 4 bases from V and 1 base from J, leaving 16 bases between. Germline V gene sequence: CDR1 GTSNPN, CDR2 SVGIG (reference sequence). The CDR3 spans 15 residues. CDR3 region: CAWNRNNLGNTEAFF. The DNA for the CDR3 is TGTGCCTGGAATAGAAACAACTTAGGGAACACTGAAGCTTTCTTT. The full variable domain, rest sourced from reference TRBV30 and TRBJ1-1, is SQTIHQWPATLVQPVGSPLSLECTVEGTSNPNLYWYRQAAGRGLQLLFYSVGIGQISSEVPQNLSASRPQDRQFILSSKKLLLSDSGFYLCAWNRNNLGNTEAFFGQGTRLTVV.

The chain couples TRBV12-3 or TRBV12-4 to TRBJ1-1, with unresolved D. V lost 4 bases and J lost 11, with 14 bases in between. This CDR3 is 12 amino acids long. Written as DNA, the CDR3 is TGTGCCAGCAGTTATTTGGGTTACGGGGCTTTCTTT. Amino acids: CASSYLGYGAFF.

The chain uses TRBV19 and TRBJ2-7; D possibly corresponds to TRBD2 (5 bases). CDR1 is LNHDA and CDR2 is SQIVND in the germline V gene (reference sequence). This CDR3 contains 16 residues. Trimming removed 4 bases at V and 0 bases at J, with 16 bases between. CDR3 residues: CASSKVLGLTSYEQYF. Written as DNA, the CDR3 is TGTGCCAGTAGTAAGGTCTTAGGACTGACCTCCTACGAGCAGTACTTC.

This chain uses TRBV30 with TRBJ2-7, with D possibly matching TRBD2 (7 bases). This CDR3 has 14 amino acids. Germline loops: CDR1 GTSNPN, CDR2 SVGIG (reference sequence). Trimming took off 1 base at V and 3 bases at J, with 13 bases between the two ends. The CDR3 nucleotides are TGTGCCTGGAGTGGCGGGGGACAAAACTACGAGCAGTACTTC. It encodes CAWSGGGQNYEQYF.

J is TRBJ2-7 and V is TRBV11-2; D remains ambiguous. Germline CDR1 and CDR2: SGHAT and FQNNGV. This CDR3 has 14 residues. Trimming cost V 0 bases and J 0 bases, with 6 bases left between them. The chain's CDR3 is CASSLEQRSYEQYF. In DNA form, the CDR3 reads TGTGCCAGCAGCTTAGAACAGCGCTCCTACGAGCAGTACTTC.

This clone was counted between two and nine times. The V call is TRBV5-6, the J call TRBJ1-1; D is unclear. Deletions cut 0 bases from V and 6 bases from J, with 12 bases between. Looked up from germline, CDR1 is SGHDT and CDR2 is YYEEEE. CDR3 length equals 14 residues. This chain's CDR3 is CASSLESPSPEAFF. The CDR3 region has the DNA TGTGCCAGCAGCTTGGAGTCGCCGAGCCCTGAAGCTTTCTTT.

This clone was recorded once. The V and J genes are TRBV4-1 and TRBJ1-2; weak D call: TRBD1 (5 bases). There are 14 residues in the CDR3. Looked up from germline, CDR1 is MGHRA and CDR2 is YSYEKL. V gave up 0 bases and J gave up 8 bases, with 13 bases separating them. This chain's CDR3 is CASSQDLRGWGYTF. CDR3 sequence (DNA): TGCGCCAGCAGCCAAGATCTTAGGGGTTGGGGCTACACCTTC.